The present T cell receptor beta chain was sequenced within a study of blood T cell repertoires in COVID-19. Study in general: From the United States, Italy and Spain came samples of acute and convalescent COVID-19. PBMCs, B-cell-depleted T cells, or T cells provided the cDNA or gDNA that made up the material.

As processed by the authors: It was from reference gene primer amplification that nucleated cell counts were estimated. Libraries were prepared by immunoSEQ multiplex PCR; TCRdb keeps only in-frame clonotypes and omits some of them. V, J and clone size are taken as reported in that table, and D and trimming were inferred from the DNA itself. The sample consists of approximately 90,000 clones, approximately 86% of them appearing once. The sequence derives from a woman of 80 years or more with acute or convalescent COVID-19. The specimen sequenced was peripheral blood.

CDR3 sequence reads: CAIRPPQAYEQYF. The CDR3 DNA is TGTGCCATCCGTCCGCCTCAGGCCTACGAGCAGTACTTC. V usage is TRBV10-3 and J usage is TRBJ2-7; the D is unclear. The CDR3 runs to 13 residues. Per germline, CDR1 ENHRY and CDR2 SYGVKD. V was clipped by 8 bases and J by 2 bases, with 13 bases between them.